Shown below are 10 T cell receptor beta chains from a single sample sequenced in a study of response to subunit inactivated influenza vaccine. TCRdb re-called the RT-PCR reads with MiXCR, one entry per CDR3 protein. Of hundreds of thousands of distinct CDR3 sequences detected, roughly 18% appear once; the ten largest clones hold roughly a tenth. Specimen: PBMCs from blood, collected more than 4 days after vaccination. The source of these receptors is a man aged 50-60 years who received an inactivated influenza vaccine.

This clonotype was recorded many times. This chain's CDR3 is CASSLTGQGIYEQYF. The CDR3 nucleotides read TGTGCCAGCAGCCTTACGGGACAGGGAATCTACGAGCAGTACTTC. The chain uses TRBV7-2 and TRBJ2-7, with 9 bases that match TRBD1. Germline CDR1 SGHTA, CDR2 FQGNSA. Trimming removed 5 bases from V and 3 bases from J; junction bases left unmatched: 8. CDR3 length: 15 amino acids.

The chain recombines TRBV12-3 or TRBV12-4 with TRBJ2-1; tentatively, D is TRBD1 (5 bases). This CDR3 spans 14 amino acids. V lost 6 bases, J lost 1 base, and 10 bases lay in between. The chain's CDR3 is CASSVQGSYNEQFF. CDR3 in DNA: TGTGCCAGCAGCGTCCAGGGTTCCTACAATGAGCAGTTCTTC.

This clonotype showed up just a few times. The chain links TRBV5-6 to TRBJ1-3; D gene ambiguous. Trimming took off 0 bases at V and 5 bases at J, with 9 bases between the two ends. The length of the CDR3 is 14 residues. CDR1 is SGHDT and CDR2 is YYEEEE in the germline V gene. The CDR3 sequence: CASSLVETRNTIYF. The DNA of the CDR3 is TGTGCCAGCAGCTTGGTTGAGACACGAAACACCATATATTTT.

This rearrangement joins TRBV11-2 to TRBJ2-3; D is possibly TRBD2 (6 bases). Germline V CDR1 and CDR2: SGHAT, FQNNGV. CDR3 length: 16 residues. Trimming shortened V by 2 bases and J by 1 base, and 13 bases separated the two germline ends. The CDR3 nucleotides read TGTGCCAGCAGCTTATATTTTAGCGGTGGCACAGATACGCAGTATTTT. Its translation: CASSLYFSGGTDTQYF.

V usage is TRBV11-1 and J usage is TRBJ2-5; 7 positions agree with TRBD2. This CDR3 contains 13 residues. The germline V gene encodes CDR1 SGHAT and CDR2 FQDESV (reference sequence). Trimming cost V 5 bases and J 3 bases; bases outside gene matches: 3. In DNA form, the CDR3 reads TGTGCCAGCAGCGCCGCGGGGGAAGAGACCCAGTACTTC. It encodes CASSAAGEETQYF. Supplemented by reference TRBV11-1 and TRBJ2-5, the full variable domain reads EAEVAQSPRYKITEKSQAVAFWCDPISGHATLYWYRQILGQGPELLVQFQDESVVDDSQLPKDRFSAERLKGVDSTLKIQPAELGDSAMYLCASSAAGEETQYFGPGTRLLVL.

This clonotype was seen more than once but under ten times. J is TRBJ2-1 and V is TRBV4-3; 7 bases map to TRBD1. There are 14 residues in the CDR3. Germline CDR1 reads LGHNA; CDR2 reads YSLEER. V lost 1 base to trimming and J lost 14 bases; unmatched junction nucleotides: 11. This CDR3 reads CASSQVLDRATKFF. CDR3 nucleotides: TGCGCCAGCAGCCAAGTCCTTGACAGGGCGACCAAGTTCTTC.

This clonotype was picked up many times. The gene calls are TRBV6-5 and TRBJ1-5; D is uncertain. The CDR3 spans 15 residues. The V gene's germline CDR1 is MNHEY and CDR2 SVGAGI. V was clipped by 0 bases and J by 1 base, with 7 bases between them. CDR3 sequence: CASSYSMGSNQPQHF. In DNA, the CDR3 is TGTGCCAGCAGTTACTCGATGGGCAGCAATCAGCCCCAGCATTTT.

The CDR3 here is CASSLKRENTGELFF. The CDR3 DNA reads TGTGCCAGCAGCTTAAAGCGGGAGAACACCGGGGAGCTGTTTTTT. The rearrangement links TRBV7-9 to TRBJ2-2; 7 bases agree with TRBD2. With V trimmed by 2 bases and J by 1 base, 1 base remained unmatched. Germline V gene data show CDR1 as SEHNR and CDR2 as FQNEAQ (reference sequence). The CDR3 is 15 amino acids.

This clonotype has a count of ten or more. The rearrangement joins TRBV4-2 to TRBJ2-1, with 8 bases fitting TRBD2. The V gene end was trimmed by 3 bases and the J gene end by 9 bases; junction bases not matched to a gene: 10. Germline V lookup: CDR1 LGHNA, CDR2 YNFKEQ. This CDR3 has 15 amino acids. The CDR3 bases are TGTGCCAGCAGCCAGGGCCAGCGGGAGACTGGTGAGCAGTTCTTC. It specifies CASSQGQRETGEQFF.

For this clonotype: One junction end does not reproduce the germline sequence, and a read error may be involved. V and J are TRBV7-8 and TRBJ2-7; TRBD2 agrees at 7 bases. The CDR3 is made up of 13 amino acids. Germline lookup yields CDR1 SGHVS and CDR2 FQNEAQ. CDR3 protein: CASNKRDSHEQYF. The CDR3 DNA is TGTGCCAGTAATAAGCGGGACTCCCACGAGCAGTACTTC. Complete variable domain (other parts from reference TRBV7-8 and TRBJ2-7): GAGVSQSPRYKVAKRGQDVALRCDPISGHVSLFWYQQALGQGPEFLTYFQNEAQLDKSGLPSDRFFAERPEGSVSTLKIQRTQQEDSAVYLCASNKRDSHEQYFGPGTRLTVT.